The 14 T cell receptor beta chains listed next were all sequenced from one sample in a study of Graves' ophthalmopathy and Graves' hyperthyroidism. The authors amplified TCR beta CDR3 regions from RNA transcripts. The library came from an HTBI-primed first-round RT-PCR and a second-round multiplex PCR. MiXCR, run by TCRdb on the multiplex PCR reads, gives a single entry per CDR3 protein. The sample includes 1 million to 1.3 million distinct CDR3 sequences, roughly two fifths of them seen just once. The sequencing sample was made of peripheral blood or thyroid tissue (not recorded which). All receptors come from an adult man with Graves' hyperthyroidism.

This clonotype was counted at least ten times. The rearrangement uses TRBV3-1 and TRBJ1-2; 10 bases map to TRBD1. The CDR3 consists of 15 residues. The germline V gene encodes CDR1 LGHDT and CDR2 YNNKEL (reference sequence). Trimming cost V 4 bases and J 7 bases; bases outside gene matches: 9. The CDR3 DNA follows: TGTGCCAGCAGCCGTCGGGACAGGGGATCCGGTGGCTACACCTTC. This gives the protein CASSRRDRGSGGYTF.

The sample holds a few counts of this clonotype. The chain is built from TRBV24-1 and TRBJ1-1; D is perhaps TRBD1 (6 bases). Trimming removed 10 bases at V and 1 base at J, with 30 bases between. This CDR3 spans 19 amino acids. Germline V gene lookup returns CDR1 KGHDR and CDR2 SFDVKD. DNA of the CDR3: TGTGCCACGCGAGCCGTTTGGGTTAAGCGAAAGACAGGGAACACTGAAGCTTTCTTT. It yields the protein CATRAVWVKRKTGNTEAFF.

As regards this clonotype: A much larger clone lies a single base off, so this may be a read error. The chain links TRBV15 to TRBJ2-5; D unclear. The CDR3 runs 12 residues. Germline V gene lookup returns CDR1 LNHNV and CDR2 YYDKDF (reference sequence). The DNA of the CDR3 is TGTGCCGCCAGTAGTCGGCAAGAGACCCAGTACTTC. This sequence encodes CAASSRQETQYF.

The chain joins TRBV7-9 to TRBJ1-1; no firm D call. The CDR3 has 14 amino acids. V was cut by 1 base and J by 7 bases, with 13 bases left in between. Looked up from germline, CDR1 is SEHNR and CDR2 is FQNEAQ (reference sequence). The CDR3 spells CASSLGPSGDEAFF. CDR3 nucleotide sequence: TGTGCCAGCAGCTTAGGGCCATCCGGAGATGAAGCTTTCTTT. Full variable domain (remainder filled in from reference TRBV7-9 and TRBJ1-1): DTGVSQNPRHKITKRGQNVTFRCDPISEHNRLYWYRQTLGQGPEFLTYFQNEAQLEKSRLLSDRFSAERPKGSFSTLEIQRTEQGDSAMYLCASSLGPSGDEAFFGQGTRLTVV.

This chain uses TRBV20-1 with TRBJ2-5; maybe TRBD2 (5 bases). The CDR3 loop spans 13 amino acids. Trimming removed 3 bases from V and 1 base from J, with 9 bases in between. Germline V lookup: CDR1 DFQATT, CDR2 SNEGSKA (reference sequence). The CDR3 loop reads CSARSGVQETQYF. The CDR3 DNA reads TGCAGTGCTAGGAGCGGAGTCCAAGAGACCCAGTACTTC.

The sample holds many counts of this clonotype. The chain joins TRBV4-3 to TRBJ2-5; no clear D gene. Germline lookup yields CDR1 LGHNA and CDR2 YSLEER. This CDR3 is 12 amino acids long. The V end lost 0 bases, the J end lost 5 bases, and 4 bases lay between the germline ends. CDR3 in amino acids: CASSQDSETQYF. The CDR3 DNA follows: TGCGCCAGCAGCCAAGATTCCGAGACCCAGTACTTC.

This clonotype was seen repeatedly, ten times or more. The chain couples TRBV15 to TRBJ2-5, with D unresolved. V lost 0 bases and J 3 bases, leaving 11 bases between the germline ends. CDR1 and CDR2 (germline): LNHNV, YYDKDF (reference sequence). CDR3 size: 15 residues. CDR3 loop: CATSRDRGEEETQYF. Here the CDR3 DNA reads TGTGCCACCAGCAGAGATCGAGGCGAGGAAGAGACCCAGTACTTC.

The table lists this clonotype with a few counts. This rearrangement joins TRBV14 to TRBJ1-2; 9 positions agree with TRBD1. CDR3 size: 14 residues. Trimming removed 0 bases from V and 7 bases from J; junction bases left unmatched: 3. Per germline, CDR1 SGHDN and CDR2 FVKESK. CDR3 in amino acids: CASSQETGGFGYTF. CDR3 coding DNA: TGTGCCAGCAGCCAAGAGACAGGGGGGTTTGGCTACACCTTC.

Worth noting for this clonotype: A single base separates this from a much larger clone, so it may be a read error. V is TRBV7-9 and J is TRBJ1-5, with D unresolved. CDR3 length equals 13 residues. Germline-derived CDR1 and CDR2 are SEHNR and FQNEAQ (reference sequence). CDR3 coding DNA: TGTGCCAGCCGCTTAAAACGCGATCAGCCCCAGCATTTT. It yields the protein CASRLKRDQPQHF.

The chain employs TRBV20-1 and TRBJ2-7; TRBD2 aligns across 9 bases. The CDR3 sequence is 15 residues long. Germline-derived CDR1 and CDR2 are DFQATT and SNEGSKA (reference sequence). Germline trimming cut 0 bases from V and 3 bases from J; bases unmatched to any gene: 6. In DNA, the CDR3 is TGCAGTGCTAGAGAGGGCGGGGGGGCCTTCTACGAGCAGTACTTC. It translates to CSAREGGGAFYEQYF.

The V call is TRBV25-1, the J call TRBJ2-7, with 12 bases that match TRBD2. Germline trimming cut 6 bases from V and 1 base from J; bases unmatched to any gene: 7. The CDR3 is made up of 16 amino acids. Germline loops: CDR1 MGHDK, CDR2 SYGVNS. CDR3 sequence: CASSSRLAGASYEQYF. The DNA of the CDR3 is TGTGCCAGCAGCTCAAGACTAGCGGGAGCATCCTACGAGCAGTACTTC.

In its sample, this clonotype was seen a few times. The chain is built from TRBV24-1 and TRBJ1-5, with D possibly TRBD1 on 6 matching bases. The CDR3 sequence is 15 residues long. The V gene lost 2 bases and the J gene lost 6 bases, with 13 bases spanning the gap. Germline CDR1 KGHDR, CDR2 SFDVKD. CDR3 bases: TGTGCCACCAGTGATTCTGGCAGGGGAAGTCAGCCCCAGCATTTT. Amino acid sequence: CATSDSGRGSQPQHF.

At least ten counts were recorded for this clonotype. One junction end does not reproduce the germline sequence, and a read error may be involved. The rearrangement uses TRBV10-3 and TRBJ1-1; 10 nucleotides line up with TRBD1. Germline V gene data show CDR1 as ENHRY and CDR2 as SYGVKD. The CDR3 has 15 amino acids. This CDR3 reads CASSSGTGANTEAFF. For the CDR3, the DNA is TGTGCCAGCAGTAGCGGGACAGGGGCGAACACTGAAGCTTTCTTT.

This clonotype came up many times. The chain combines TRBV24-1 with TRBJ2-7; D unresolved. The germline V and J ends were trimmed by 2 bases and 3 bases, with 10 bases remaining between them. Per the germline V gene, CDR1 is KGHDR and CDR2 is SFDVKD. This CDR3 has 14 amino acids. The CDR3 loop reads CATSDSSDIYEQYF. The CDR3 coding sequence is TGTGCCACCAGTGATTCTAGTGACATCTACGAGCAGTACTTC.